Below are 20 T cell receptor beta chains sequenced from a single sample in a study of vaccination and CD4 T cells after COVID-19. No antigen has been assigned to these receptors. The treatment here: approximately 10-day PBMC culture with coronavirus spike peptide pools or control peptides (ViraFEST assay). The Oncomine TCR Beta short-read assay generated sequence data from the DNA of cultured CD4+ T cells. From the PCR reads, TCRdb called clonotypes with MiXCR, one entry per CDR3 protein. Of 20,000 to 25,000 distinct CDR3 sequences in the sample, approximately 44% are singletons; the top ten hold roughly 19%. The sample was CD4+ T cells from blood, cultured in vitro, taken before SARS-CoV-2 vaccination. The receptors derive from a human donor who received a COVID-19 vaccine.

This clonotype was found a few times. The gene calls are TRBV20-1 and TRBJ2-3; 7 positions match TRBD2. The CDR3 is 16 amino acids. The trim removed 0 bases at V and 8 bases at J, leaving 14 bases unmatched. Germline V gene sequence: CDR1 DFQATT, CDR2 SNEGSKA (reference sequence). The CDR3: CSARDPQRGKFGTQYF. DNA of the CDR3: TGCAGTGCTAGAGATCCCCAGCGGGGAAAGTTTGGTACGCAGTATTTT.

This chain uses TRBV19 with TRBJ1-5, with 9 bases aligning to TRBD1. CDR3 size: 16 residues. V was pared by 3 bases and J by 6 bases, with 9 bases of the junction left unmatched. Germline assignment: CDR1 LNHDA and CDR2 SQIVND (reference sequence). The CDR3 region has the DNA TGTGCCAGTAGTATCATAGGGGGACAGGGATCTCAGCCCCAGCATTTT. It translates to CASSIIGGQGSQPQHF.

V and J are TRBV20-1 and TRBJ2-7, with TRBD1 identical over 7 bases. The V gene's germline CDR1 is DFQATT and CDR2 SNEGSKA (reference sequence). Trimming took 5 bases from V and 0 from J; bases not matched to a gene: 4. CDR3 length equals 13 residues. CDR3 sequence (DNA): TGCAGTGCTCCCCGGGACAGCTCCTACGAGCAGTACTTC. It translates to CSAPRDSSYEQYF.

This clonotype was recorded only once. The V and J genes are TRBV12-5 and TRBJ2-2, with D unresolved. Germline CDR1 and CDR2: LGHNT and FRNRAP. V lost 1 base to trimming and J lost 3 bases, with 12 bases between them. The CDR3 runs 16 residues. The CDR3: CASGLGSPTYTGELFF. CDR3 nucleotide sequence: TGTGCTAGTGGTTTGGGGTCCCCTACCTACACCGGGGAGCTGTTTTTT.

The V call is TRBV7-3, the J call TRBJ1-1; D perhaps matches TRBD1 (5 bases). Germline V gives CDR1 SGHTA, CDR2 FQGTGA. Between the trimmed V and J ends, which lost 3 bases and 9 bases, there was a span of 11 bases. The CDR3 runs 12 residues. The CDR3 region is CASSLGDGQAFF. CDR3 nucleotide sequence: TGTGCCAGCAGCTTGGGGGATGGACAAGCTTTCTTT.

This clonotype turned up a few times. J is TRBJ1-2 and V is TRBV12-3 or TRBV12-4; D gene ambiguous. The CDR3 runs to 13 residues. V lost 6 bases to trimming and J lost 8 bases, with 16 bases between them. The CDR3 DNA reads TGTGCCAGCAGCCCAGTGTCGGAGCAGGGCTACACCTTC. Protein: CASSPVSEQGYTF.

The chain links TRBV7-2 to TRBJ1-3; unclear D gene. The germline V gene has CDR1 SGHTA and CDR2 FQGNSA. V was shortened by 5 bases and J by 0 bases, with 11 bases between the two germline ends. The CDR3 runs 15 residues. Here the CDR3 DNA reads TGTGCCAGCAGCCCGGACGGATTCTCTGGAAACACCATATATTTT. Residues: CASSPDGFSGNTIYF. Filled out from reference TRBV7-2 and TRBJ1-3, the complete variable domain reads GAGVSQSPSNKVTEKGKDVELRCDPISGHTALYWYRQSLGQGLEFLIYFQGNSAPDKSGLPSDRFSAERTGGSVSTLTIQRTQQEDSAVYLCASSPDGFSGNTIYFGEGSWLTVV.

The chain has TRBV29-1 and TRBJ1-5, with a possible D match to TRBD1 (6 bases). The CDR3 covers 12 residues. V dropped 5 bases and J dropped 5 bases, with 10 bases sitting between them. Looked up from germline, CDR1 is SQVTM and CDR2 is ANQGSEA. The CDR3 loop reads CSVSRGDQPQHF. CDR3 bases: TGCAGCGTTAGCAGGGGCGATCAGCCCCAGCATTTT.

Only a few counts were recorded for this clonotype. The V and J genes are TRBV15 and TRBJ1-1; TRBD1 agrees at 8 bases. The V gene end was trimmed by 0 bases and the J gene end by 3 bases; junction bases not matched to a gene: 3. The CDR3 is 15 residues long. Germline lookup yields CDR1 LNHNV and CDR2 YYDKDF (reference sequence). The CDR3: CATSRELTGDTEAFF. The CDR3 DNA reads TGTGCCACCAGCAGAGAGTTGACAGGGGACACTGAAGCTTTCTTT. The full variable domain, its missing parts supplied by reference TRBV15 and TRBJ1-1, is DAMVIQNPRYQVTQFGKPVTLSCSQTLNHNVMYWYQQKSSQAPKLLFHYYDKDFNNEADTPDNFQSRRPNTSFCFLDIRSPGLGDTAMYLCATSRELTGDTEAFFGQGTRLTVV.

This clonotype was found a few times. The chain carries TRBV11-3 and TRBJ2-3; no firm D call. Trimming pared 3 bases from V and 2 bases from J, leaving 6 bases between. Germline CDR1 reads SGHNT; CDR2 reads YENEEA. The CDR3 contains 13 residues. The CDR3 region is CASSLGYTDTQYF. For the CDR3, the DNA is TGTGCCAGCAGCTTGGGGTACACAGATACGCAGTATTTT.

The genes are TRBV2 and TRBJ2-1; tentatively, D is TRBD2 (6 bases). This CDR3 spans 16 amino acids. Germline values: CDR1 SNHLY, CDR2 FYNNEI. V gave up 4 bases and J gave up 4 bases, with 17 bases separating them. CDR3 region: CASSGSRRGLYNEQFF. Here the CDR3 DNA reads TGTGCCAGCAGTGGATCTAGGCGGGGCCTGTACAATGAGCAGTTCTTC.

This clonotype was recorded a few times. The chain uses TRBV7-6 and TRBJ2-3, with no clear D. V dropped 1 base and J dropped 0 bases, with 2 bases sitting between them. Germline V gene sequence: CDR1 SGHVS, CDR2 FNYEAQ. The CDR3 totals 13 residues. This CDR3 reads CASSLVSTDTQYF. CDR3 DNA: TGTGCCAGCAGCTTAGTAAGCACAGATACGCAGTATTTT.

This clonotype was observed a few times. The chain joins TRBV10-3 to TRBJ2-3; 7 bases agree with TRBD1. The V gene's germline CDR1 is ENHRY and CDR2 SYGVKD. V was clipped by 6 bases and J by 2 bases; unmatched bases: 14. This CDR3 is 17 amino acids long. CDR3 DNA sequence: TGTGCCATCAGGGAGGATAACAGGGGAGAGGACACAGATACGCAGTATTTT. This encodes CAIREDNRGEDTDTQYF.

There are a few counts of this clonotype. The J gene is TRBJ1-1, the V gene TRBV20-1; D might be TRBD1 (6 bases). The CDR3 has 18 amino acids. Germline V CDR1 and CDR2: DFQATT, SNEGSKA (reference sequence). Trimming stripped 3 bases from V and 5 bases from J, with 28 bases between. The CDR3 region is CSASLIRGGAPYPTEAFF. The CDR3 DNA is TGCAGTGCTAGCCTCATTAGGGGGGGCGCCCCGTATCCAACTGAAGCTTTCTTT.

J is TRBJ1-6 and V is TRBV6-5; D might be TRBD1 (5 bases). The CDR3 runs 13 residues. Germline CDR1 reads MNHEY; CDR2 reads SVGAGI. Trimming stripped 7 bases from V and 11 bases from J, with 15 bases between. The CDR3 loop is CASIYQGTTPLHF. CDR3 nucleotide sequence: TGTGCCAGCATTTATCAGGGTACGACACCCCTCCACTTT.

J is TRBJ2-7 and V is TRBV10-2; TRBD2 might be the D (5 bases). In germline, CDR1 is WSHSY, CDR2 SAAADI. Trimming took off 0 bases at V and 7 bases at J, with 13 bases between the two ends. The CDR3 sequence is 14 residues long. In nucleotides, the CDR3 is TGCGCCAGCAGTGAGTCGTCAGAAGGGAGTGAGCAGTACTTC. Translated: CASSESSEGSEQYF.

This clonotype was counted once. The chain links TRBV19 to TRBJ2-7, with 9 positions matching TRBD1. CDR1 is LNHDA and CDR2 is SQIVND in the germline V gene (reference sequence). Germline trimming cut 3 bases from V and 5 bases from J; bases unmatched to any gene: 2. The CDR3 extends over 13 amino acids. The CDR3 here is CASSIGTGNEQYF. CDR3 coding DNA: TGTGCCAGTAGTATCGGGACAGGGAACGAGCAGTACTTC.

In this sample, this clonotype turned up a few times. The chain combines TRBV15 with TRBJ1-5, with a tentative D call TRBD1 (5 bases). CDR3 length: 16 residues. Trimming cost V 0 bases and J 6 bases, with 15 bases left between them. Germline CDR1 and CDR2: LNHNV and YYDKDF (reference sequence). CDR3 amino acids: CATSRDQPLGGQPQHF. For the CDR3, the DNA is TGTGCCACCAGCAGAGATCAACCGCTGGGGGGTCAGCCCCAGCATTTT.

This clonotype was seen only a few times. This sequence joins TRBV7-3 and TRBJ2-7; 7 positions agree with TRBD2. This CDR3 comprises 15 residues. The trim removed 0 bases at V and 2 bases at J, leaving 4 bases unmatched. Germline values: CDR1 SGHTA, CDR2 FQGTGA. CDR3: CASSLTPGTTYEQYF. In DNA, the CDR3 is TGTGCCAGCAGCTTAACGCCAGGGACTACCTACGAGCAGTACTTC.

In its sample, this clonotype is medium-sized (0.01 to 0.1%). This rearrangement joins TRBV7-7 to TRBJ1-1; D remains ambiguous. V lost 5 bases and J 3 bases, leaving 10 bases between the germline ends. CDR3 length: 13 amino acids. CDR1 and CDR2 from the germline V gene are SSHAT and FNYEAQ (reference sequence). Written as DNA, the CDR3 is TGTGCCAGCAGCCCTGACCGGTACACTGAAGCTTTCTTT. Residues: CASSPDRYTEAFF. Supplemented by reference TRBV7-7 and TRBJ1-1, the full variable domain reads GAGVSQSPRYKVTKRGQDVTLRCDPISSHATLYWYQQALGQGPEFLTYFNYEAQPDKSGLPSDRFSAERPEGSISTLTIQRTEQRDSAMYRCASSPDRYTEAFFGQGTRLTVV.